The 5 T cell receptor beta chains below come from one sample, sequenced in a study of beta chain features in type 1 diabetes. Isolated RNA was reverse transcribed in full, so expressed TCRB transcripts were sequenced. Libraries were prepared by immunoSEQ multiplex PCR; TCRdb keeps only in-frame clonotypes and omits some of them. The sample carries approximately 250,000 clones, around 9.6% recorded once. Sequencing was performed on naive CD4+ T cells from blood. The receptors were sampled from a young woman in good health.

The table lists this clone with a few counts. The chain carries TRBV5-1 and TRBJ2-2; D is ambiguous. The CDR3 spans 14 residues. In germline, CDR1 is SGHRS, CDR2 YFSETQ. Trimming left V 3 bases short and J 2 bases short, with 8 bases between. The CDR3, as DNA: TGCGCCAGCAGCTCCGACATAAACACCGGGGAGCTGTTTTTT. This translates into CASSSDINTGELFF.

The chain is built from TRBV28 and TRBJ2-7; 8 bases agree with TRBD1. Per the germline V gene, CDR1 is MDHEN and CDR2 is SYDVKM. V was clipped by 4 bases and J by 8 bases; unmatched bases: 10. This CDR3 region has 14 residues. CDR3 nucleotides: TGTGCCAGCAGTTCCGGACAGGGCCCTACGAAGCAGTACTTC. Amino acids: CASSSGQGPTKQYF.

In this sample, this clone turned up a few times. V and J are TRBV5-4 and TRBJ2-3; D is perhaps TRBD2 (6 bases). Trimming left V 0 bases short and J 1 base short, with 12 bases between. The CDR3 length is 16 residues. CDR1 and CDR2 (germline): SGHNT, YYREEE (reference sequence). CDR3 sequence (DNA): TGTGCCAGCAGCTTGGGCGCGGCTAGCGGCACAGATACGCAGTATTTT. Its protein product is CASSLGAASGTDTQYF.

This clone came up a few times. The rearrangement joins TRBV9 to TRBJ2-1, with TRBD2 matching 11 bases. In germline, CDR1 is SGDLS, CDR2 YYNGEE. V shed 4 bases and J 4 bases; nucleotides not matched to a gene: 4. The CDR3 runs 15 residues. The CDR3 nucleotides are TGTGCCAGCAGCTACGGGACTAGCGGTTACAATGAGCAGTTCTTC. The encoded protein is CASSYGTSGYNEQFF.

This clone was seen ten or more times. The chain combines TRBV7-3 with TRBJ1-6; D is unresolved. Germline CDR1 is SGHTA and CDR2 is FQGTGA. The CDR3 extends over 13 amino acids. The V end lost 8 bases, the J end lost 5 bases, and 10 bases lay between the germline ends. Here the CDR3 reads CASRRADNSPLHF. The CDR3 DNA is TGTGCCAGCCGGCGGGCAGATAATTCACCCCTCCACTTT. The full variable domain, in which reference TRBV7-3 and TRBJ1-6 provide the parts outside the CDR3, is GAGVSQTPSNKVTEKGKYVELRCDPISGHTALYWYRQSLGQGPEFLIYFQGTGAADDSGLPNDRFFAVRPEGSVSTLKIQRTERGDSAVYLCASRRADNSPLHFGNGTRLTVT.